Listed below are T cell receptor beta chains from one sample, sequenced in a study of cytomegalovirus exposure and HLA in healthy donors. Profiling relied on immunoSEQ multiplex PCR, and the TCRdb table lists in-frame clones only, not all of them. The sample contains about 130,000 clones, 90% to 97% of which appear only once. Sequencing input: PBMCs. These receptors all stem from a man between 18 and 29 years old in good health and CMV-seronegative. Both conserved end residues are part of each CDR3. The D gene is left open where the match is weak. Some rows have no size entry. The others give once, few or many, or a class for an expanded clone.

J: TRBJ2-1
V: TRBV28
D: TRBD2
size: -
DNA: TGTGCCAGCAGTTCATGGACTAGCGGGAGTAGGTATGAGCAGTTCTTC
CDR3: CASSSWTSGSRYEQFF

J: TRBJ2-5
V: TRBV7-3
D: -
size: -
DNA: TGTGCCAGCAGCTTAGAGGGAGGACAAGAGACCCAGTACTTC
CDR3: CASSLEGGQETQYF

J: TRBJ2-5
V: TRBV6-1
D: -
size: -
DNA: TGTGCCAGCAGCCTCCAAGAGACCCAGTACTTC
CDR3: CASSLQETQYF

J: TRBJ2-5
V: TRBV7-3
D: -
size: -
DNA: TGTGCCAGCAGCTTAACCCCGGTGGAGACCCAGTACTTC
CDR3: CASSLTPVETQYF

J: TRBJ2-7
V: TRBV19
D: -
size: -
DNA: TGTGCCAGTAGTGTGGACAGTACCTACGAGCAGTACTTC
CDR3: CASSVDSTYEQYF

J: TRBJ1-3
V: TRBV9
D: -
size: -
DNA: TGTGCCAGCAGCGTCCGCTCTGGAAACACCATATATTTT
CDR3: CASSVRSGNTIYF

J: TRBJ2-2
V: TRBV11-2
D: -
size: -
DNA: TGTGCCAGCAGCCCAGGCTGGGGCGACACCGGGGAGCTGTTTTTT
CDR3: CASSPGWGDTGELFF

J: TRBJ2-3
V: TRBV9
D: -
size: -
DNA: TGTGCCAGCAGCTTCCGGACTTCTACAGGCACAGATACGCAGTATTTT
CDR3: CASSFRTSTGTDTQYF

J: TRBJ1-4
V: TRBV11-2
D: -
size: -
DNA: TGTGCCAGCAGCTTAAGGTGGTTCGGAGGGGCGGATGAAAAACTGTTTTTT
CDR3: CASSLRWFGGADEKLFF

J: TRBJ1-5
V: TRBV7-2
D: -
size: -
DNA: TGTGCCAGCAGCCCGGGGTCGTATCAGCCCCAGCATTTT
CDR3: CASSPGSYQPQHF

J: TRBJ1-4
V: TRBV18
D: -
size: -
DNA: TGTGCCAGCTCACTAAGCCGGACAGACTTTAATGAAAAACTGTTTTTT
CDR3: CASSLSRTDFNEKLFF

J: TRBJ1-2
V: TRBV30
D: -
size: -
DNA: TGTGCCTGGAGTTTTGGGTTCGGGTATGGCTACACCTTC
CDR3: CAWSFGFGYGYTF

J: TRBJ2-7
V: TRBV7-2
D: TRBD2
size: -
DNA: TGTGCCAGCAGCTTAGTCTACGTCCCCGGGAGGGAGCAGTACTTC
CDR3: CASSLVYVPGREQYF

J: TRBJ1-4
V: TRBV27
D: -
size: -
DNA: TGTGCCAGCAGTTTTAGGGGTTTACAAGGGCTGAGTGAAAAACTGTTTTTT
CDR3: CASSFRGLQGLSEKLFF

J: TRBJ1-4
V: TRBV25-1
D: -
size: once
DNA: TGTGCCAGCAGTGAACTCGTGGGGGCGGGTATGTTTTTT
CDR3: CASSELVGAGMFF

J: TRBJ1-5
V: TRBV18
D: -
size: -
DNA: TGTGCCAGCTCACCAAGGACAGGCAATCAGCCCCAGCATTTT
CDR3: CASSPRTGNQPQHF

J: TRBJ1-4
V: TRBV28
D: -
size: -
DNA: TGTGCCAGTACGACCCGGCCGGGAATCCGTAATGAAAAACTGTTTTTT
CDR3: CASTTRPGIRNEKLFF

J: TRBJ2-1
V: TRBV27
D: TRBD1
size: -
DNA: TGTGCCACCGAACCCCTCACCGGGACAGGAAGCTCCTACAATGAGCAGTTCTTC
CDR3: CATEPLTGTGSSYNEQFF

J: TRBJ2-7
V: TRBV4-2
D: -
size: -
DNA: TGTGCCAGCAGCCTAGGCAGCGTTTCCTACGAGCAGTACTTC
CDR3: CASSLGSVSYEQYF

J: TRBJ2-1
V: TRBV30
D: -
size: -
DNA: TGTGCCTCGGAGGGGAGCTACAATGAGCAGTTCTTC
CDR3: CASEGSYNEQFF

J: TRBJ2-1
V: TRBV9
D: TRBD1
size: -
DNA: TGTGCCAGCAGCCCCCAGGGGGTGGGAGTTTCCTACAATGAGCAGTTCTTC
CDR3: CASSPQGVGVSYNEQFF

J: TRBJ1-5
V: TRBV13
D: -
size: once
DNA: TGTGCCAGCAGCTTAGGCCAAAATCAGCCCCAGCATTTT
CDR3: CASSLGQNQPQHF

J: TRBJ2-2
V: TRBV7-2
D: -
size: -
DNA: TGTGCCAGCAGAACCAGAGGACACTCCACCGGGGAGCTGTTTTTT
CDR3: CASRTRGHSTGELFF

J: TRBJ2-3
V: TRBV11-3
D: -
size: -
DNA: TGTGCCAGCAGCTTAGGAGTCGGGCGGGGAGATACGCAGTATTTT
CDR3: CASSLGVGRGDTQYF